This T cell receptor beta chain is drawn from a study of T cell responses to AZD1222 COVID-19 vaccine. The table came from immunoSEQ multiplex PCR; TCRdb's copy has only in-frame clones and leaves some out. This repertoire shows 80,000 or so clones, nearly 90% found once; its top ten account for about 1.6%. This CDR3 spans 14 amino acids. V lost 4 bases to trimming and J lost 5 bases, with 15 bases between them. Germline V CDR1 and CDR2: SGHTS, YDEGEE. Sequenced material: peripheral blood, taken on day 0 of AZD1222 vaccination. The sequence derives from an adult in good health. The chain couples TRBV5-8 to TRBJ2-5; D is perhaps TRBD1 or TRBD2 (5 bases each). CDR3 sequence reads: CASSPGLTVETQYF. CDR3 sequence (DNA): TGTGCCAGCAGCCCTGGACTGACAGTGGAGACCCAGTACTTC.